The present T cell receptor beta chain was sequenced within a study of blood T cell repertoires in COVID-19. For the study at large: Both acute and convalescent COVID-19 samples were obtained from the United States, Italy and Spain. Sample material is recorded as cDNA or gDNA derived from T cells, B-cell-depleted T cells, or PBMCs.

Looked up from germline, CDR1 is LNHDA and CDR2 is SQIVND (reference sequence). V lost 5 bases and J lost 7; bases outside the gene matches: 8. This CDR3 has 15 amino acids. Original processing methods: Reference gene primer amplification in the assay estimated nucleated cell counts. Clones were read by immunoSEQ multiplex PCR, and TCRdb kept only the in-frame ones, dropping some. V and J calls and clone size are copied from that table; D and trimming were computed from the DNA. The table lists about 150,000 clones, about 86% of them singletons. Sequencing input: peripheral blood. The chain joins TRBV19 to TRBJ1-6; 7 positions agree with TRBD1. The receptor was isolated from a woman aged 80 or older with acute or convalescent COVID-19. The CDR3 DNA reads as TGTGCCAGTAGTCCGCCGGCAGGGGGGAATTCACCCCTCCACTTT. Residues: CASSPPAGGNSPLHF.